Listed below are T cell receptor beta chains from one sample, sequenced in a study of blood T cell repertoires in COVID-19. Sequenced by immunoSEQ multiplex PCR; TCRdb stores in-frame clones only, minus some. The table shows more than 300,000 clones, with 92% occurring only once. Sequenced material: PBMCs or T cells enriched from blood (not recorded which). These TCRs come from a woman aged 25 to 39 who had recovered from COVID-19. Each CDR3 is given with its conserved first and last residue. The order of the fields is V gene, J gene, clone size, D gene, CDR3 protein, CDR3 DNA. The D gene is left open where the match is weak. Clone size is stated in some rows and not others, as once, few, many or a class when expanded.

TRBV11-2	TRBJ2-7	.	TRBD2	CASSFSGRVYEQYF	TGTGCCAGCAGCTTTAGCGGGAGGGTCTACGAGCAGTACTTC
TRBV7-9	TRBJ1-1	few	.	CASSLDQNTEAFF	TGTGCCAGCAGCTTAGATCAGAACACTGAAGCTTTCTTT
TRBV28	TRBJ1-4	.	.	CASSGQIPKLFF	TGTGCCAGCAGTGGGCAAATCCCAAAACTGTTTTTT
TRBV28	TRBJ1-1	few	.	CASSSGGHTEAFF	TGTGCCAGCAGTTCCGGGGGACACACTGAAGCTTTCTTT
TRBV5-1	TRBJ2-1	.	TRBD2	CASSAGVEQFF	TGCGCCAGCAGCGCGGGAGTTGAGCAGTTCTTC
TRBV4-1	TRBJ1-1	.	TRBD1	CASSQDRQGGTEAFF	TGCGCCAGCAGCCAGGACCGACAGGGGGGTACTGAAGCTTTCTTT
TRBV7-2	TRBJ2-2	.	TRBD2	CASSVGLAGSGELFF	TGTGCCAGCAGCGTGGGACTAGCGGGGTCGGGGGAGCTGTTTTTT
TRBV2	TRBJ2-1	.	.	CASTRQVDEQFF	TGTGCCAGCACTAGACAGGTAGATGAGCAGTTCTTC
TRBV5-1	TRBJ2-7	.	.	CASSLVRGAAYEQYF	TGCGCCAGCAGCTTGGTCCGGGGGGCCGCCTACGAGCAGTACTTC
TRBV6-5	TRBJ2-7	.	TRBD2	CASSYSSGTAYEQYF	TGTGCCAGCAGTTACTCGAGCGGGACTGCCTACGAGCAGTACTTC
TRBV19	TRBJ1-5	.	.	CASRREAGNQPQHF	TGTGCCAGTAGACGGGAGGCGGGCAATCAGCCCCAGCATTTT
TRBV11-3	TRBJ2-4	.	TRBD1	CASSSNRGSKNIQYF	TGTGCCAGCAGCAGTAACAGGGGAAGCAAAAACATTCAGTACTTC
TRBV9	TRBJ1-1	once	.	CASTGGGGTEAFF	TGTGCCAGCACTGGGGGGGGAGGCACTGAAGCTTTCTTT
TRBV7-2	TRBJ2-6	.	TRBD1	CASSLTGASSGANVLTF	TGTGCCAGCAGTTTGACAGGGGCCAGCTCTGGGGCCAACGTCCTGACTTTC
TRBV11-3	TRBJ2-7	.	.	CASSPTGGHTLPYEQYF	TGTGCCAGCAGCCCAACCGGAGGGCATACCCTACCTTACGAGCAGTACTTC
TRBV7-2	TRBJ1-2	.	.	CAIGRRDYGYTF	TGTGCCATCGGCCGACGGGACTATGGCTACACCTTC
TRBV6-2/TRBV6-3	TRBJ2-2	.	TRBD1	CASSYSRDSPNTGELFF	TGTGCCAGCAGTTACTCGAGGGACAGCCCTAACACCGGGGAGCTGTTTTTT
TRBV3-1/TRBV3-2	TRBJ1-1	.	.	CASSQTGRAVEAFF	TGTGCCAGCAGCCAGACCGGCAGGGCAGTTGAAGCTTTCTTT
TRBV7-8	TRBJ1-1	.	.	CASRPPGGIAEAFF	TGTGCCAGCAGACCGCCGGGAGGGATCGCTGAAGCTTTCTTT
TRBV27	TRBJ2-7	.	.	CASSFEVGGYEQYF	TGTGCCAGCAGTTTTGAGGTCGGGGGATACGAGCAGTACTTC
TRBV7-2	TRBJ2-7	.	TRBD2	CASSRGGESAYEQYF	TGTGCCAGCAGCCGGGGGGGGGAATCTGCCTACGAGCAGTACTTC
TRBV7-2	TRBJ2-7	.	TRBD2	CASSLVRGDEQYF	TGTGCCAGCAGCTTAGTTCGGGGGGACGAGCAGTACTTC
TRBV7-2	TRBJ1-3	.	TRBD1	CASSLFPGTAGNTIYF	TGTGCCAGCAGCTTATTCCCCGGGACAGCCGGAAACACCATATATTTT
TRBV19	TRBJ2-2	few	TRBD1	CASSDRGGYTGELFF	TGTGCCAGCAGTGACAGGGGAGGTTACACCGGGGAGCTGTTTTTT
TRBV7-9	TRBJ2-7	.	TRBD1	CASSEQGVNRYEQYF	TGTGCCAGCAGCGAGCAGGGGGTAAATAGGTACGAGCAGTACTTC
TRBV5-5	TRBJ2-1	once	.	CASSLEASAYNEQFF	TGTGCCAGCAGCTTGGAGGCTAGCGCGTACAATGAGCAGTTCTTC
TRBV27	TRBJ2-7	.	.	CATTENYEQYF	TGTGCCACCACAGAGAACTACGAGCAGTACTTC
TRBV5-1	TRBJ2-5	.	.	CASSLNGSLAQETQYF	TGCGCCAGCAGCTTGAACGGGTCGCTAGCACAAGAGACCCAGTACTTC
TRBV30	TRBJ2-1	.	.	CAWTGAGSYNEQFF	TGTGCCTGGACAGGGGCGGGCTCCTACAATGAGCAGTTCTTC
TRBV5-1	TRBJ2-7	once	TRBD1	CASSIGQGGEQYF	TGCGCCAGCAGCATAGGACAGGGTGGAGAGCAGTACTTC
TRBV19	TRBJ1-1	.	.	CASRIGMTAEAFF	TGTGCCAGTAGAATAGGGATGACAGCGGAAGCTTTCTTT
TRBV10-1	TRBJ1-5	.	TRBD1	CASSDRGLRRDSQPQHF	TGCGCCAGCAGTGACAGGGGGCTTAGGAGAGATAGTCAGCCCCAGCATTTT
TRBV28	TRBJ1-4	.	.	CASSSIGAGEKLFF	TGTGCCAGCAGTTCTATAGGGGCTGGGGAAAAACTGTTTTTT
TRBV7-2	TRBJ1-1	.	.	CASSRGEGRLNTEAFF	TGTGCCAGCAGCCGGGGGGAGGGGCGCTTGAACACTGAAGCTTTCTTT
TRBV4-1	TRBJ1-6	.	.	CASSQIGGYNSPLHF	TGCGCCAGCAGCCAAATAGGGGGATATAATTCACCCCTCCACTTT
TRBV12-3/TRBV12-4	TRBJ2-4	.	.	CASSLQGGNIQYF	TGTGCCAGCAGTTTACAGGGTGGCAACATTCAGTACTTC
TRBV19	TRBJ2-1	.	TRBD2	CASSIGGGGNEQFF	TGTGCCAGTAGTATCGGCGGGGGGGGGAATGAGCAGTTCTTC
TRBV28	TRBJ1-3	.	.	CATLNAGWREGGNTIYF	TGTGCCACCCTAAATGCCGGATGGCGAGAGGGTGGAAACACCATATATTTT
TRBV7-7	TRBJ2-7	.	.	CASSQGRGDEQYF	TGTGCTAGCAGCCAGGGGAGGGGGGACGAGCAGTACTTC
TRBV5-8	TRBJ2-7	.	TRBD1	CASSPGQGEGEQYF	TGTGCCAGCAGCCCGGGACAGGGAGAGGGGGAGCAGTACTTC
TRBV18	TRBJ1-4	.	.	CASRTDLNEKLFF	TGTGCCAGCCGGACAGACCTTAATGAAAAACTGTTTTTT
TRBV6-5	TRBJ2-5	few	.	CASTYQAGGETQYF	TGTGCCAGCACCTACCAGGCCGGAGGGGAGACCCAGTACTTC
TRBV7-8	TRBJ1-4	.	.	CASSFASRGEKLFF	TGTGCCAGCAGCTTTGCCAGTAGAGGTGAAAAACTGTTTTTT
TRBV7-3	TRBJ2-7	.	.	CASSLTAGGNYEQYF	TGTGCCAGCAGCTTAACGGCAGGGGGGAACTACGAGCAGTACTTC
TRBV11-2	TRBJ2-1	.	TRBD2	CASSLGGGAFSNEQFF	TGTGCCAGCAGCTTGGGCGGGGGGGCTTTTAGCAATGAGCAGTTCTTC
TRBV11-3	TRBJ2-2	.	TRBD1	CASSRTGVGTGELFF	TGTGCCAGCAGCAGGACAGGAGTAGGCACCGGGGAGCTGTTTTTT
TRBV7-9	TRBJ2-7	.	TRBD1	CASTDLTTGSYEQYF	TGTGCCAGCACCGACTTAACGACAGGGTCCTACGAGCAGTACTTC
TRBV5-1	TRBJ1-1	.	TRBD1	CASSVQGQGAAEAFF	TGCGCCAGCAGCGTCCAGGGACAGGGGGCCGCTGAAGCTTTCTTT
TRBV4-3	TRBJ2-1	.	.	CASSQVDTLDNEQFF	TGCGCCAGCAGCCAAGTTGACACCCTGGACAATGAGCAGTTCTTC
TRBV6-2/TRBV6-3	TRBJ2-1	.	.	CASSYKTGLHNEQFF	TGTGCCAGCAGTTACAAGACAGGCCTTCACAATGAGCAGTTCTTC
TRBV7-3	TRBJ2-6	.	.	CASSFRVSGANVLTF	TGTGCCAGCAGCTTCCGGGTCTCTGGGGCCAACGTCCTGACTTTC
TRBV6-2/TRBV6-3	TRBJ2-5	.	TRBD2	CASSYSSRLAGIQETQYF	TGTGCCAGCAGTTACTCTTCGCGGCTAGCGGGAATACAAGAGACCCAGTACTTC
TRBV7-9	TRBJ2-3	.	.	CASSFSLGGGTDTQYF	TGTGCCAGCAGCTTCTCCCTCGGCGGGGGCACAGATACGCAGTATTTT
TRBV3-1/TRBV3-2	TRBJ1-2	.	TRBD1	CASSQDYGTGDGYTF	TGTGCCAGCAGCCAAGATTATGGGACAGGGGATGGCTACACCTTC
TRBV5-8	TRBJ2-3	.	TRBD2	CASSPGTSGEPSTDTQYF	TGTGCCAGCAGCCCAGGGACTAGCGGGGAGCCTAGCACAGATACGCAGTATTTT
TRBV6-2/TRBV6-3	TRBJ2-5	.	.	CASSAGQETQYF	TGTGCCAGCAGTGCAGGACAAGAGACCCAGTACTTC
TRBV7-2	TRBJ1-2	.	.	CASSKTGYYGYTF	TGTGCCAGCAGCAAAACAGGGTACTATGGCTACACCTTC
TRBV2	TRBJ2-1	once	TRBD2	CASSVGRIGNEQFF	TGTGCCAGCAGTGTCGGGAGGATCGGGAATGAGCAGTTCTTC
TRBV11-3	TRBJ1-4	.	TRBD1	CASSPTGVGEKLFF	TGTGCCAGCAGCCCAACAGGGGTGGGTGAAAAACTGTTTTTT
TRBV18	TRBJ1-2	.	TRBD1	CASSPQDRGHGYTF	TGTGCCAGCTCACCCCAGGACAGGGGGCACGGCTACACCTTC